Each of the 5 T cell receptor beta chains below was sequenced from the same sample in a study of vaccination and CD4 T cells after COVID-19. Noted treatment: roughly 10-day PBMC culture with coronavirus spike peptide pools or control peptides (ViraFEST assay). Sequencing of DNA taken from cultured CD4+ T cells relied on the Oncomine TCR Beta short-read assay. TCRdb re-called the PCR reads through MiXCR, storing one row per CDR3 protein. The repertoire holds some 13,000 distinct CDR3 sequences, about 30% seen once, with over 10% in the top ten. Antigens of these TCRs are unknown. The sample was CD4+ T cells from blood, cultured in vitro. Every receptor here comes from a human donor who had recovered from COVID-19.

The rearrangement joins TRBV5-1 to TRBJ2-6, with TRBD2 identical over 8 bases. CDR1 is SGHRS, CDR2 YFSETQ, per germline. The junction had 6 bases not matched to a gene; V was cut back by 2 bases and J by 2 bases. The CDR3 spans 17 residues. The CDR3 spells CASSFGGGQAGANVLTF. DNA of the CDR3: TGCGCCAGCAGCTTCGGGGGGGGCCAGGCTGGGGCCAACGTCCTGACTTTC.

This clonotype was seen only a few times. This rearrangement joins TRBV11-2 to TRBJ2-7; 12 nucleotides agree with TRBD2. The trim removed 5 bases at V and 3 bases at J, leaving 5 bases unmatched. Germline V gene sequence: CDR1 SGHAT, CDR2 FQNNGV. The CDR3 contains 15 residues. This CDR3 reads CASSIGTSGFYEQYF. CDR3 nucleotide sequence: TGTGCCAGCAGCATTGGGACTAGCGGGTTCTACGAGCAGTACTTC.

The V gene is TRBV6-2 or TRBV6-3, the J gene TRBJ2-6; D possibly corresponds to TRBD2 (5 bases). Per the germline V gene, CDR1 is MNHEY and CDR2 is SVGEGT. The germline V and J ends were trimmed by 9 bases and 1 base, with 10 bases remaining between them. The CDR3 runs 14 residues. The CDR3 DNA reads as TGTGCCAGTTTTCGGGGATCTGGGGCCAACGTCCTGACTTTC. Translation: CASFRGSGANVLTF.

A few counts support this clonotype. The V and J genes are TRBV12-3 or TRBV12-4 and TRBJ1-2; 7 positions agree with TRBD1. The V gene end was trimmed by 6 bases and the J gene end by 2 bases; junction bases not matched to a gene: 3. There are 13 residues in the CDR3. DNA for the CDR3: TGTGCCAGCAGCTGGGACAGAAACTATGGCTACACCTTC. Translating gives CASSWDRNYGYTF.

Only a few counts were recorded for this clonotype. The rearrangement joins TRBV28 to TRBJ1-1; the D gene is possibly TRBD1 (5 bases). Trimming took off 6 bases at V and 2 bases at J, with 16 bases between the two ends. CDR1 is MDHEN, CDR2 SYDVKM, per germline. This CDR3 contains 15 residues. The CDR3 DNA reads TGTGCCAGCAGGGACCCGGGACGGATAAACACTGAAGCTTTCTTT. Amino acids: CASRDPGRINTEAFF.